A single sample gave rise to the 2 T cell receptor beta chains below, sequenced in a study of cytomegalovirus exposure and HLA in healthy donors. PCR employed 60 Vbeta and 13 Jbeta primers. TCRdb's copy holds only in-frame clones and misses some; the assay was immunoSEQ multiplex PCR. Among 85,000 to 100,000 clones listed, about four fifths were seen once. Specimen: PBMCs. Receptors were obtained from a man aged 25-40 years in good health and CMV-seronegative.

J is TRBJ1-2 and V is TRBV18, with D possibly matching TRBD1 (6 bases). The V end lost 1 base, the J end lost 4 bases, and 10 bases lay between the germline ends. The CDR3 runs 14 residues. The germline CDR1 and CDR2 sequences are KGHSH and LQKENI. CDR3: CASSPQQGSYGYTF. The CDR3 bases are TGTGCCAGCTCACCACAGCAGGGGAGCTATGGCTACACCTTC.

This clone has a single count. It is likely a read error, because the conserved phenylalanine at the end of the CDR3 is missing. V and J are TRBV5-4 and TRBJ1-1; TRBD1 agrees at 7 bases. J was trimmed by 3 bases and V by 4 bases; bases with no gene match: 9. Per the germline V gene, CDR1 is SGHNT and CDR2 is YYREEE (reference sequence). The CDR3 extends over 15 amino acids. The CDR3 here is CASSKGGRGDTEAFL. The CDR3 region has the DNA TGTGCCAGCAGCAAAGGGGGCAGGGGGGACACTGAAGCTTTCCTT.